This TCR beta chain was obtained from a study of blood T cell repertoires in COVID-19. Germline V gene sequence: CDR1 LGHNT, CDR2 FRNRAP. The CDR3 runs to 17 residues. Trimming pared 5 bases from V and 2 bases from J, leaving 20 bases between. This clone has ten or more counts. Participants, about 18 to 95 years old, spanned fewer than 25 US areas. Original data processing: Nucleated cell counts were estimated from reference gene primer amplification. Clones were read by immunoSEQ multiplex PCR, and TCRdb kept only the in-frame ones, dropping some. V, J and clone size reflect that table, while D and trimming were determined from the DNA. This table has about 210,000 clones, about 81% appearing once.

The origin of this receptor is a man aged 35 to 55 who had recovered from COVID-19. The chain uses TRBV12-5 and TRBJ2-3, with TRBD2 as a possible D gene (7 bases). The sequenced sample was PBMCs or T cells enriched from blood (not recorded which). This CDR3 is CASGLPERGGITDTQYF. In DNA, the CDR3 is TGTGCTAGTGGTCTACCTGAAAGGGGGGGAATCACAGATACGCAGTATTTT.